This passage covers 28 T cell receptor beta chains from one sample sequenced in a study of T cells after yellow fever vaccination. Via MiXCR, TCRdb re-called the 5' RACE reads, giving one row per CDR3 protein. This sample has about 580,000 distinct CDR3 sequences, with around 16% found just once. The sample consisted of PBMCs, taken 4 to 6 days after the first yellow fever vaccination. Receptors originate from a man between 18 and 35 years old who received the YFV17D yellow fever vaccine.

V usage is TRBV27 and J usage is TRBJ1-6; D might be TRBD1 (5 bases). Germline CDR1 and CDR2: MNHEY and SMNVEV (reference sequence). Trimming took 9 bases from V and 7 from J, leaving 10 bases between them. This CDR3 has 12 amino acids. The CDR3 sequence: CASSPGNSPLHF. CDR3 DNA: TGTGCCAGTTCACCAGGGAATTCACCCCTCCACTTT.

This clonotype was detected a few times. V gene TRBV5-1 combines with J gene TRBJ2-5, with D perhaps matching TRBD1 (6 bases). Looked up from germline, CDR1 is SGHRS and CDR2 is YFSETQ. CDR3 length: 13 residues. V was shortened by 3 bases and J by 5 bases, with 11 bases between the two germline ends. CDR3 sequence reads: CASSWTVEETQYF. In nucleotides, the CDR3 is TGCGCCAGCAGCTGGACAGTGGAGGAGACCCAGTACTTC.

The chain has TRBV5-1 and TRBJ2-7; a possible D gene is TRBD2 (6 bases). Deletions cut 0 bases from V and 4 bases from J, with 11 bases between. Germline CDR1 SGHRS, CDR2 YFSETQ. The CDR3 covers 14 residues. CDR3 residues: CASSLVGGEYEQYF. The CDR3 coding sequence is TGCGCCAGCAGCTTGGTTGGCGGGGAGTACGAGCAGTACTTC.

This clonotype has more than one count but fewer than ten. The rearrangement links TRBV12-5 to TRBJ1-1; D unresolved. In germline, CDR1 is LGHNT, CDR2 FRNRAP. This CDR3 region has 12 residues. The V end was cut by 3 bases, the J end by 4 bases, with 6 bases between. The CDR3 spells CASGLGCTEAFF. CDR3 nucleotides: TGTGCTAGTGGTTTAGGGTGCACTGAAGCTTTCTTT. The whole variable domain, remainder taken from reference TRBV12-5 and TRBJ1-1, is DARVTQTPRHKVTEMGQEVTMRCQPILGHNTVFWYRQTMMQGLELLAYFRNRAPLDDSGMPKDRFSAEMPDATLATLKIQPSEPRDSAVYFCASGLGCTEAFFGQGTRLTVV.

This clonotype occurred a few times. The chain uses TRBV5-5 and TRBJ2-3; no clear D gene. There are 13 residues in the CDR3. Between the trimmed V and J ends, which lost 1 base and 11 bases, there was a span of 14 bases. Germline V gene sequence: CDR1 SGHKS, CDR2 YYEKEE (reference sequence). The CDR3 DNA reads TGTGCCAGCAGCTTGCCCCTGGACCAACTGCAGTATTTT. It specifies CASSLPLDQLQYF.

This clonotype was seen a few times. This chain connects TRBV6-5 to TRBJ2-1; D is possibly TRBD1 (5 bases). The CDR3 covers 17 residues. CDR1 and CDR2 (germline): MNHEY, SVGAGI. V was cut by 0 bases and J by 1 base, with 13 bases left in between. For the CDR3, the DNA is TGTGCCAGCAGTTACTCGATTGGGGCCATTTCCTACAATGAGCAGTTCTTC. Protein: CASSYSIGAISYNEQFF.

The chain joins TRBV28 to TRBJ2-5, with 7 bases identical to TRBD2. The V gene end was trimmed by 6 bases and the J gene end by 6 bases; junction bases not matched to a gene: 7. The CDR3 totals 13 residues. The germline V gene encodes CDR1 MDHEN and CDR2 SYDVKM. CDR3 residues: CASSLSGVQTQYF. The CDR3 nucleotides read TGTGCCAGCAGCCTAAGCGGGGTTCAGACCCAGTACTTC.

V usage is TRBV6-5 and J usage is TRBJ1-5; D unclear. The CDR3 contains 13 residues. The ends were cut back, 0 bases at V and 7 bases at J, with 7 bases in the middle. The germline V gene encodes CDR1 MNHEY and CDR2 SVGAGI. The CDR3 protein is CASSYSIAQPQHF. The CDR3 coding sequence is TGTGCCAGCAGTTACTCGATCGCACAGCCCCAGCATTTT.

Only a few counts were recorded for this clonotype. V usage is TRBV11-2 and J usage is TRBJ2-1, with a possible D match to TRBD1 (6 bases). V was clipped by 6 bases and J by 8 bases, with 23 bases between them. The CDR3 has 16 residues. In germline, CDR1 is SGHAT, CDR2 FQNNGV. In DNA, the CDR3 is TGTGCCAGCAGTCCTGATGGTGAGGGGGTGGTCGATGAGCAGTTCTTC. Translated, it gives CASSPDGEGVVDEQFF. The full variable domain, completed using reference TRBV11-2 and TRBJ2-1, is EAGVAQSPRYKIIEKRQSVAFWCNPISGHATLYWYQQILGQGPKLLIQFQNNGVVDDSQLPKDRFSAERLKGVDSTLKIQPAKLEDSAVYLCASSPDGEGVVDEQFFGPGTRLTVL.

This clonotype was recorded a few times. CDR3 coding DNA: TGTGCCAGCAGCCCCCGGGACTCCAGCGGGTATACGCAGTATTTT. It is translated as CASSPRDSSGYTQYF. V usage is TRBV5-4 and J usage is TRBJ2-3; tentative D call: TRBD2 (6 bases). V lost 4 bases to trimming and J lost 7 bases, with 19 bases between them. The germline CDR1 and CDR2 sequences are SGHNT and YYREEE (reference sequence). The CDR3 extends over 15 amino acids.

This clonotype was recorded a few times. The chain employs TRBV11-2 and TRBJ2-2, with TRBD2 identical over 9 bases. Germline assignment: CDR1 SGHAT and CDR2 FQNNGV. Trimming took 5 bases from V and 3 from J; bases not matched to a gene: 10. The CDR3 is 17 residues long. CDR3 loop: CASSPTETSGYTGELFF. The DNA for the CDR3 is TGTGCCAGCAGCCCTACAGAGACTAGCGGATACACCGGGGAGCTGTTTTTT.

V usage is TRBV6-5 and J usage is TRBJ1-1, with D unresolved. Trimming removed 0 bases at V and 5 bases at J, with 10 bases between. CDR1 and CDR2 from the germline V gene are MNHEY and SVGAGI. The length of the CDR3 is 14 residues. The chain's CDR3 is CASSYSYSDTEAFF. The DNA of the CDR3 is TGTGCCAGCAGTTACTCGTATTCAGATACTGAAGCTTTCTTT.

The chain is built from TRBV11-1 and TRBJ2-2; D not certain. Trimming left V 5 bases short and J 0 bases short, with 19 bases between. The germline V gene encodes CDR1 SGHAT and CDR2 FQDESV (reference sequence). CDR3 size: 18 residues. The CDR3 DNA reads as TGTGCCAGCAGCCCCCGCCCTTTTCTAGTAACGAACACCGGGGAGCTGTTTTTT. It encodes CASSPRPFLVTNTGELFF.

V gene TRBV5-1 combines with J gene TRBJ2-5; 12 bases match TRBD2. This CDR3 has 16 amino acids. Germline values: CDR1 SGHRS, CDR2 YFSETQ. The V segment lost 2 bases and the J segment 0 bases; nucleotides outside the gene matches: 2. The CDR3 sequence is CASSFGLAGHQETQYF. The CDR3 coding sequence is TGCGCCAGCAGCTTTGGACTAGCGGGGCACCAAGAGACCCAGTACTTC. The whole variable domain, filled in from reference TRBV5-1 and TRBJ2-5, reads KAGVTQTPRYLIKTRGQQVTLSCSPISGHRSVSWYQQTPGQGLQFLFEYFSETQRNKGNFPGRFSGRQFSNSRSEMNVSTLELGDSALYLCASSFGLAGHQETQYFGPGTRLLVL.

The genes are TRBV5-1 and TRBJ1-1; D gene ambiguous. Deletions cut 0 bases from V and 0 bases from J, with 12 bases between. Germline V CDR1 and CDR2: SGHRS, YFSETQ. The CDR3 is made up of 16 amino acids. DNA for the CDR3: TGCGCCAGCAGCTTGGTGTTCGGCAGACTGAACACTGAAGCTTTCTTT. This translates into CASSLVFGRLNTEAFF.

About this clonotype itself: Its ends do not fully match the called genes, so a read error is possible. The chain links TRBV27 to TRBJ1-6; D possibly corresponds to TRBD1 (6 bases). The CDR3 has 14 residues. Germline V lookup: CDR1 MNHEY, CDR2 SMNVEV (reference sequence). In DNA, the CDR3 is TGTGCCAGCAGTGCCACAGGGTTGGGGTCACCCCTCCGCTTT. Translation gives CASSATGLGSPLRF.

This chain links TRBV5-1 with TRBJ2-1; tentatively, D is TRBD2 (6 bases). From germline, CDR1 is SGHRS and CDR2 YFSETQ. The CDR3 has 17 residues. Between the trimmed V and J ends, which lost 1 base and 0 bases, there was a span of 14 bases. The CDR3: CASSLFAGLGSYNEQFF. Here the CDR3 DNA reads TGCGCCAGCAGCTTGTTTGCGGGGTTGGGCTCCTACAATGAGCAGTTCTTC.

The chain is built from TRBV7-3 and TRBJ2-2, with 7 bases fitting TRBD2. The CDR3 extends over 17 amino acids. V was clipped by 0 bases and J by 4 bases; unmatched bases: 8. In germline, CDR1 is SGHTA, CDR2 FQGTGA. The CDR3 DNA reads TGTGCCAGCAGCTTAACTATAGGGGACTATCTCACCGGGGAGCTGTTTTTT. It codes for CASSLTIGDYLTGELFF.

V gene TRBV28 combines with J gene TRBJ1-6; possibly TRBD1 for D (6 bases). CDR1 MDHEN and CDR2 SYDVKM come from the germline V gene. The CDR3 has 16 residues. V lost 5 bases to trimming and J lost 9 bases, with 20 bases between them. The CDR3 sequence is CASSPSRGRWVSPLHF. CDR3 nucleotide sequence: TGTGCCAGCAGTCCATCAAGGGGGAGATGGGTTTCACCCCTCCACTTT.

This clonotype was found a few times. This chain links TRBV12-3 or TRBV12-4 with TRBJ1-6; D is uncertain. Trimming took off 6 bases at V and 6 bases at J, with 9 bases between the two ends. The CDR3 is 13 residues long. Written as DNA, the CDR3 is TGTGCCAGCAGCCAGCAGTCTAATTCACCCCTCCACTTT. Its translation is CASSQQSNSPLHF.

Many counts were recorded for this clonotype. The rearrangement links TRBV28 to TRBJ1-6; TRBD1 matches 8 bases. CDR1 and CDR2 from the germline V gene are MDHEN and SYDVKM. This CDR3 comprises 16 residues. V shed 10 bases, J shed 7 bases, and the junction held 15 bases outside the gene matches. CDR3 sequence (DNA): TGTGCCACCAGCTTGACCGGGACAGGCCTCAATTCACCCCTCCACTTT. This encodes CATSLTGTGLNSPLHF.

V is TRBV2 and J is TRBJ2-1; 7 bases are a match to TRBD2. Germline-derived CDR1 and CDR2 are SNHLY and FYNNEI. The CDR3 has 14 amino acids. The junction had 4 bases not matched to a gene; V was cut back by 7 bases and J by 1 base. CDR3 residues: CASNWGGSYNEQFF. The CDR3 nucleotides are TGTGCCAGCAACTGGGGGGGATCCTACAATGAGCAGTTCTTC.

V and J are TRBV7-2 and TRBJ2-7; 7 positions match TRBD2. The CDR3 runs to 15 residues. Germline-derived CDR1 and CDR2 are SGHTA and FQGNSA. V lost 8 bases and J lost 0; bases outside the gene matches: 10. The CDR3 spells CASGASSGRSYEQYF. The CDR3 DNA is TGTGCCAGCGGGGCGAGTAGCGGGCGCTCCTACGAGCAGTACTTC.

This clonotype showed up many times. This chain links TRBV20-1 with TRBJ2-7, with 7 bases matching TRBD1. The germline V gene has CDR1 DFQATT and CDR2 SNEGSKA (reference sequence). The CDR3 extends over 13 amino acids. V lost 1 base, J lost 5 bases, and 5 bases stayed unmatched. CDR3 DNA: TGCAGTGCTAGAGTCGAGGGGGCGGACGAGCAGTACGTC. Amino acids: CSARVEGADEQYV.

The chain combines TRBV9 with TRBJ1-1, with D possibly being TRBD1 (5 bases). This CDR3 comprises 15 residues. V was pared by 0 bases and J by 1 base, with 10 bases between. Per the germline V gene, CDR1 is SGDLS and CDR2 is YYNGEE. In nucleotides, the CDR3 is TGTGCCAGCAGCGTAGGGGGGGACGGGAACACTGAAGCTTTCTTT. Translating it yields CASSVGGDGNTEAFF.

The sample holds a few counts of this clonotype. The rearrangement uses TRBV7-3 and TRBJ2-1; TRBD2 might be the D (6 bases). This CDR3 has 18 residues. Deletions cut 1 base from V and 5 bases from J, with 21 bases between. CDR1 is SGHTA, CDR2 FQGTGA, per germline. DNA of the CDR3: TGTGCCAGCAGCTTAAGGTCACCTAGCGACGCGCCAAACAATGAGCAGTTCTTC. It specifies CASSLRSPSDAPNNEQFF.

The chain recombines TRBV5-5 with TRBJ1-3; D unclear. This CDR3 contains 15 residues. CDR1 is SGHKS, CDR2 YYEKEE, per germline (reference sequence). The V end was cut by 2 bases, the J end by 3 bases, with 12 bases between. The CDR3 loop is CASSFRTGSGNTIYF. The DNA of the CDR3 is TGTGCCAGCAGCTTCCGGACGGGGAGTGGAAACACCATATATTTT.

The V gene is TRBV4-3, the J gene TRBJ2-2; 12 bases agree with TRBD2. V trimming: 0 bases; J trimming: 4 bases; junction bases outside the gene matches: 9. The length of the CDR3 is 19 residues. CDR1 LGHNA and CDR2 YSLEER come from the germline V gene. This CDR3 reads CASSQEWRGLAGSTGELFF. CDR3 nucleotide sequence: TGCGCCAGCAGCCAAGAATGGCGCGGACTAGCGGGGAGCACCGGGGAGCTGTTTTTT.